This T cell receptor (beta chain) was captured in a study of blood T cell repertoires in COVID-19. Study details: From T cells, B-cell-depleted T cells, or PBMCs came the material, which was cDNA or gDNA.

Authors' data handling: Estimated nucleated cell counts came from reference gene primer amplification. Using immunoSEQ multiplex PCR, the repertoire was profiled, and TCRdb retains in-frame clones only, with some absent. V and J calls and clone size are as listed in that table; D and trimming were resolved from the DNA. The sample lists roughly 140,000 clones, 80% to 90% occurring once. In germline, CDR1 is SEHNR, CDR2 FQNEAQ (reference sequence). V was clipped by 5 bases and J by 2 bases; unmatched bases: 3. This CDR3 is 13 amino acids long. The clonotype originates from a man aged 60 to 69 who had recovered from COVID-19. Material for sequencing was PBMCs or T cells enriched from blood (not recorded which). The chain uses TRBV7-9 and TRBJ2-7, with 7 bases lining up with TRBD2. Written as DNA, the CDR3 is TGTGCCAGCAGCGAGCGGGGTACCTACGAGCAGTACTTC. It specifies CASSERGTYEQYF.